These 3 T cell receptor beta chains originate from one sample sequenced in a study of spatial heterogeneity in lung cancer. Time point: sample taken at primary tumor resection. Study outcomes and limitations: Counts of expanded alpha and beta TCRs within tumors tracked the tumor nonsynonymous mutation count.

TCRdb re-called the 5' RACE reads through MiXCR, storing one row per CDR3 protein. The sample yields about 23,000 distinct CDR3 sequences, 6.4% seen once. Their target antigens are unknown. The starting material was lung tumor tissue, obtained at surgery. The receptors shown here come from a male donor with early-stage non-small cell lung cancer.

This clonotype was found many times. This chain joins TRBV27 and TRBJ2-7; D is perhaps TRBD2 (7 bases). The V gene's germline CDR1 is MNHEY and CDR2 SMNVEV (reference sequence). Trimming took 6 bases from V and 4 from J, leaving 22 bases between them. CDR3 length: 16 amino acids. The CDR3 here is CASSLNPWGGLYEQYF. The CDR3 region has the DNA TGTGCCAGCAGCCTAAACCCCTGGGGGGGCCTGTACGAGCAGTACTTC.

The CDR3 DNA is TGCGCCAGCAGCCAATCGGGACTGGGGCGCGATGAGCAGTTCTTC. This sequence encodes CASSQSGLGRDEQFF. The chain has TRBV4-3 and TRBJ2-1; D perhaps matches TRBD2 (6 bases). The V and J ends lost 2 bases and 8 bases respectively, with 16 bases between them. CDR1 LGHNA and CDR2 YSLEER come from the germline V gene. There are 15 residues in the CDR3.

This clonotype was seen many times. The chain combines TRBV11-1 with TRBJ2-5, with D maybe TRBD2 (6 bases). Germline CDR1 reads SGHAT; CDR2 reads FQDESV (reference sequence). CDR3 length equals 13 residues. Trimming removed 6 bases from V and 5 bases from J, with 13 bases in between. The CDR3 DNA reads TGTGCCAGCAGTCTTGCGGGGATCGAGACCCAGTACTTC. It specifies CASSLAGIETQYF.